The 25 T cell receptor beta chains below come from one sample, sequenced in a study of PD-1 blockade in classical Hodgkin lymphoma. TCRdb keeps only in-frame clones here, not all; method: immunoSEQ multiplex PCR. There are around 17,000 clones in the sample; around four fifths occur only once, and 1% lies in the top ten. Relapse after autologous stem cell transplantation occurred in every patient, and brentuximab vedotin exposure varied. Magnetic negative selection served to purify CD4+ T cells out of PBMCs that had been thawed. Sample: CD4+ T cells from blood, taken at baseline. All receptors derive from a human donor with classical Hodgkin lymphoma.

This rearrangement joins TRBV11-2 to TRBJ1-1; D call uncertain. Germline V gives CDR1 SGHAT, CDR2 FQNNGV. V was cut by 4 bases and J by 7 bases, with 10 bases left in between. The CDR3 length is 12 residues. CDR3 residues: CASSSGGLEAFF. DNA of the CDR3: TGTGCCAGCAGCTCCGGAGGACTTGAAGCTTTCTTT.

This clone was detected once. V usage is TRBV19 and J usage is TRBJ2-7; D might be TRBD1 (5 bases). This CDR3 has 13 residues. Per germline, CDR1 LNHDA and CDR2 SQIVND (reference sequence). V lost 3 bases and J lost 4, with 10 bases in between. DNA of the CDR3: TGTGCCAGTAGTATTGGGGCAGCGTACGAGCAGTACTTC. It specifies CASSIGAAYEQYF.

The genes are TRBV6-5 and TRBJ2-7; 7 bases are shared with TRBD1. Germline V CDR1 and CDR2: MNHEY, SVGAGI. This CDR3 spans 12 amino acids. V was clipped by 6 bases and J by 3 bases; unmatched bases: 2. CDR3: CASSRQGYEQYF. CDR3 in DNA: TGTGCCAGCAGCCGACAGGGCTACGAGCAGTACTTC.

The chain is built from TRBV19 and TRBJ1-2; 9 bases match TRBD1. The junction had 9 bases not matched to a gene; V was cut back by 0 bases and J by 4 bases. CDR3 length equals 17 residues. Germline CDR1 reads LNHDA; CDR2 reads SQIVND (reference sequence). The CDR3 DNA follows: TGTGCCAGTAGTATAGATTTTGGGACAGGGCAACGCTATGGCTACACCTTC. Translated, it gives CASSIDFGTGQRYGYTF.

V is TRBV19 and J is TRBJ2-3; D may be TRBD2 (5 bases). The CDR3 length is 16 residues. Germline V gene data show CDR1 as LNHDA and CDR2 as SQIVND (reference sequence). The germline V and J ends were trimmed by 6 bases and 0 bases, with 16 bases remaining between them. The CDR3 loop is CASRELGSPSTDTQYF. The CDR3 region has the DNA TGTGCCAGTAGAGAACTAGGTTCCCCAAGCACAGATACGCAGTATTTT.

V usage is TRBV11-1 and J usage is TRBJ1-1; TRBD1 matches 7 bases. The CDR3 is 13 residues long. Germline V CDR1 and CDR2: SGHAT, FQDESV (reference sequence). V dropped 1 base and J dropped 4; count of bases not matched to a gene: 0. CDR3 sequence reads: CASSLGQGTEAFF. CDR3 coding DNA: TGTGCCAGCAGCTTAGGACAGGGCACTGAAGCTTTCTTT.

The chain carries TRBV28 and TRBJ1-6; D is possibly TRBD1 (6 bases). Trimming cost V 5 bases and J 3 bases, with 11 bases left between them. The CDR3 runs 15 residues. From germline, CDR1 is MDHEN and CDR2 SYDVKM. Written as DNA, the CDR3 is TGTGCCAGCAGTCAACAGGGCTTCTATAATTCACCCCTCCACTTT. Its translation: CASSQQGFYNSPLHF. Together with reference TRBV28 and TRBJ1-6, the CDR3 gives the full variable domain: DVKVTQSSRYLVKRTGEKVFLECVQDMDHENMFWYRQDPGLGLRLIYFSYDVKMKEKGDIPEGYSVSREKKERFSLILESASTNQTSMYLCASSQQGFYNSPLHFGNGTRLTVT.

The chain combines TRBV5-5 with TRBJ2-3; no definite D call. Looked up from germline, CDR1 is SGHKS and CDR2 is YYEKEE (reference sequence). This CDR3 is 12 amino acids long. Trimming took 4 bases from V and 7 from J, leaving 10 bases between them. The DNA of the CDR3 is TGTGCCAGCAGCCTGGACGGACATACGCAGTATTTT. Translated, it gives CASSLDGHTQYF.

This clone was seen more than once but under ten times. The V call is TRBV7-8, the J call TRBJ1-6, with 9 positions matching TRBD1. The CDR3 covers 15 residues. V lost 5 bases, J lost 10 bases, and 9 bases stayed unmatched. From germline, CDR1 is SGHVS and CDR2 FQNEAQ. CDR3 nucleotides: TGTGCCAGCAGCCCCGACAGGGGGTTTTACTCACCCCTCCACTTT. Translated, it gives CASSPDRGFYSPLHF.

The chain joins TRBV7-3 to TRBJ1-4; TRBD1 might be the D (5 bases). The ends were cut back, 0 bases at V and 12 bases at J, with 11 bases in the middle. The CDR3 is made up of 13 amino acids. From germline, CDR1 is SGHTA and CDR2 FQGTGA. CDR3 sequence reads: CASSLTDSTELFF. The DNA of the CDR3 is TGTGCCAGCAGCTTAACGGATTCGACAGAACTGTTTTTT.

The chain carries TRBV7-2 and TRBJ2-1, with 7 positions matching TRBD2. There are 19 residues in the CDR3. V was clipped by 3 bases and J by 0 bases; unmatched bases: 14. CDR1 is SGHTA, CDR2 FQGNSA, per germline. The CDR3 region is CASSFLRRERPSSYNEQFF. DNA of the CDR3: TGTGCCAGCAGCTTTTTGAGGCGGGAGCGCCCAAGCTCCTACAATGAGCAGTTCTTC.

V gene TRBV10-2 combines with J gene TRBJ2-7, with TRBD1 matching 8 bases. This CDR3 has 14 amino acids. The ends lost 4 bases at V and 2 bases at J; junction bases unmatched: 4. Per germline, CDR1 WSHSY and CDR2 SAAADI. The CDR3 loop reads CASSGQGNAYEQYF. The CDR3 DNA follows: TGCGCCAGCAGTGGACAGGGGAATGCCTACGAGCAGTACTTC.

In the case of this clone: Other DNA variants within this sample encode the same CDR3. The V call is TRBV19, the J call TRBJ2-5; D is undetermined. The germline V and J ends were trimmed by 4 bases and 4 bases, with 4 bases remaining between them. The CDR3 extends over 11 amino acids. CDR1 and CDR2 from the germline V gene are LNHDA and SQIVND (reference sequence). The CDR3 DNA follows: TGTGCCAGTAGTACCTTAGAGACCCAGTACTTC. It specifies CASSTLETQYF.

The CDR3 DNA follows: TGCGCCAGCAGCTTGGCTAGCGGACTTCCGGGAGCAGATACGCAGTATTTT. Translation gives CASSLASGLPGADTQYF. J is TRBJ2-3 and V is TRBV5-1; 7 nucleotides agree with TRBD2. The CDR3 is made up of 17 amino acids. Germline loops: CDR1 SGHRS, CDR2 YFSETQ. V lost 0 bases, J lost 4 bases, and 11 bases stayed unmatched.

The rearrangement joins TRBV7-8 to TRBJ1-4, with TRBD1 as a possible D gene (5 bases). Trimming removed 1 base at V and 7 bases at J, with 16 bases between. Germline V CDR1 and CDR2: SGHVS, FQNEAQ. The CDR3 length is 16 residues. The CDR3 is CASSLGAGYGSEKLFF. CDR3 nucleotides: TGTGCCAGCAGCTTAGGCGCAGGGTATGGAAGTGAAAAACTGTTTTTT. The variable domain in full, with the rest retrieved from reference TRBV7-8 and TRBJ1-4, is GAGVSQSPRYKVAKRGQDVALRCDPISGHVSLFWYQQALGQGPEFLTYFQNEAQLDKSGLPSDRFFAERPEGSVSTLKIQRTQQEDSAVYLCASSLGAGYGSEKLFFGSGTQLSVL.

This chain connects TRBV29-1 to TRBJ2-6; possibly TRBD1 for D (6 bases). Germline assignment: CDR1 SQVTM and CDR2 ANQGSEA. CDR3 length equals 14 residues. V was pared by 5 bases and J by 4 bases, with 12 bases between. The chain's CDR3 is CSVQRGTGANVLTF. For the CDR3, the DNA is TGCAGCGTTCAAAGGGGGACAGGGGCCAACGTCCTGACTTTC.

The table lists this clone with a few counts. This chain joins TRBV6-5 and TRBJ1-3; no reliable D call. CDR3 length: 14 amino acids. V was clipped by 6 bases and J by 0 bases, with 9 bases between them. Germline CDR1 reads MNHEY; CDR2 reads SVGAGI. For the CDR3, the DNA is TGTGCCAGCAGCAGGACCTACTCTGGAAACACCATATATTTT. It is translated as CASSRTYSGNTIYF.

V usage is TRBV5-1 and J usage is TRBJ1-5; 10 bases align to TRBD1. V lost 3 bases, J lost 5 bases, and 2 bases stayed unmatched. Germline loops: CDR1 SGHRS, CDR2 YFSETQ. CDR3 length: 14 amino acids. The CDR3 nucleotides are TGCGCCAGCAGCTCGACAGGGGGCGATCAGCCCCAGCATTTT. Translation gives CASSSTGGDQPQHF.

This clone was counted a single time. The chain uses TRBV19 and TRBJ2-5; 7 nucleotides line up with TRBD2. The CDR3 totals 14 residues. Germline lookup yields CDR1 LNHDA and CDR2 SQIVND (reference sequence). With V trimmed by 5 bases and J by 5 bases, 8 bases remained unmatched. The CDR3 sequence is CASSPGGLRETQYF. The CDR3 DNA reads TGTGCCAGTAGTCCGGGGGGACTGAGGGAGACCCAGTACTTC. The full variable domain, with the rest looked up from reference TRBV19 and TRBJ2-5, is DGGITQSPKYLFRKEGQNVTLSCEQNLNHDAMYWYRQDPGQGLRLIYYSQIVNDFQKGDIAEGYSVSREKKESFPLTVTSAQKNPTAFYLCASSPGGLRETQYFGPGTRLLVL.

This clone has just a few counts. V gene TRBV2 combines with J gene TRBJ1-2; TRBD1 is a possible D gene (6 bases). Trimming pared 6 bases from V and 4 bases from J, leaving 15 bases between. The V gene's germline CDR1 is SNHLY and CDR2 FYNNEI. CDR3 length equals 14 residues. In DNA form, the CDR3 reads TGTGCCAGCAGCGAAACAGGGTTCTTCTATGGCTACACCTTC. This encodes CASSETGFFYGYTF.

CDR3 residues: CASSIGGHRGLLSYEQYF. Here the CDR3 DNA reads TGTGCCAGTAGTATCGGAGGTCACAGGGGGCTCCTCTCCTACGAGCAGTACTTC. The chain carries TRBV19 and TRBJ2-7, with TRBD1 matching over 9 bases. The CDR3 contains 18 residues. Looked up from germline, CDR1 is LNHDA and CDR2 is SQIVND (reference sequence). V shed 3 bases and J 0 bases; nucleotides not matched to a gene: 12.

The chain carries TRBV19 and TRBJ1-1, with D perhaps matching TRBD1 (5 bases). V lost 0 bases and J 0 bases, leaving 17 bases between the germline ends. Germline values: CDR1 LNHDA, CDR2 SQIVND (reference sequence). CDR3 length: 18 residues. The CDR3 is CASSIDQGLAAMNTEAFF. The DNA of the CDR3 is TGTGCCAGTAGTATAGATCAGGGCCTGGCAGCAATGAACACTGAAGCTTTCTTT.

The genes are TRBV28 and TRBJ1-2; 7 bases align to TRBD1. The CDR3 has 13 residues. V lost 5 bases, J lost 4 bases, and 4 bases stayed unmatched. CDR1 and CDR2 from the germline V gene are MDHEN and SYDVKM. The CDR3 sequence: CASSPQGSYGYTF. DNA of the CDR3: TGTGCCAGCAGTCCACAGGGGAGCTATGGCTACACCTTC.

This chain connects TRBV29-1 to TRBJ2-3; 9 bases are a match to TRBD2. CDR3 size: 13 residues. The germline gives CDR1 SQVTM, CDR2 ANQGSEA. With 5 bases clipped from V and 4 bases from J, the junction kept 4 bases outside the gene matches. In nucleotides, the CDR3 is TGCAGCGTTAGAGCGGGGGGCTCAGATACGCAGTATTTT. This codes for CSVRAGGSDTQYF.

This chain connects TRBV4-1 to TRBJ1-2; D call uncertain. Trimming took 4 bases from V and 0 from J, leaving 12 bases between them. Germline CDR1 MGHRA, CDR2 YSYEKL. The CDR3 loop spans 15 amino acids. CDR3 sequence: CASSPTGSANYGYTF. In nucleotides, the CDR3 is TGCGCCAGCAGCCCCACGGGGTCAGCTAACTATGGCTACACCTTC.